A selection of T cell receptor beta chains follows, all from one sample in a study of CD8 T cells in Susac syndrome. TCRdb reanalysed the immunoSEQ multiplex PCR reads using MiXCR and keeps one entry per CDR3 protein. The sample includes around 69,000 distinct CDR3 sequences, 80% to 95% of them seen just once. Sequences were obtained from CD8+ T cells from PBMCs. The receptors come from a human donor with Susac syndrome. CDR3s include the opening cysteine and the closing phenylalanine or tryptophan. The order of the fields is V gene, D gene, clone size, J gene, CDR3 DNA, CDR3 protein. A D gene is named only where the DNA matches it firmly. Clone size is stated in some rows and not others, as once, few, many or a class when expanded.

>TRBV3-1|.|.|TRBJ2-7
TGTGCCAGCAGCCAGGTGGGTTCCTACGAGCAGTACTTC
CASSQVGSYEQYF
>TRBV7-9|.|.|TRBJ2-1
TGTGCCAGCAGCTTTCGGACTGGGAATGAGCAGTTCTTC
CASSFRTGNEQFF
>TRBV6-5|.|.|TRBJ2-7
TGTGCCAGCAGTGGGGACCTTAGACGCCCGCGGCAGTACTTC
CASSGDLRRPRQYF
>TRBV15|.|.|TRBJ1-2
TGTGCCACCAGCAGTACCGGCAGGGCCGGGTACTATGGCTACACCTTC
CATSSTGRAGYYGYTF
>TRBV7-9|.|.|TRBJ2-3
TGTGCCAGCAGCCTACAGGGCGTTTACGCAGATACGCAGTATTTT
CASSLQGVYADTQYF
>TRBV6-5|.|few|TRBJ2-3
TGTGCCAGCAGCCCCGGGACGGCTAGCACAGATACGCAGTATTTT
CASSPGTASTDTQYF
>TRBV7-9|.|.|TRBJ1-2
TGTGCCAGCAGCTTACAACCCGGGACGGATGACTATGGCTACACCTTC
CASSLQPGTDDYGYTF
>TRBV2|.|.|TRBJ2-2
TGTGCCAGCAGTGAAGGGTGGGACGCCGGGGAGCTGTTTTTT
CASSEGWDAGELFF
>TRBV2|TRBD1|.|TRBJ1-2
TGTGCCAGCAGTGGTAGCGCGGTGTCAGGGGGAGGTCATGGCTACACCTTC
CASSGSAVSGGGHGYTF
>TRBV5-1|.|.|TRBJ1-5
TGCGCCAGCAGCTTACAGGGCAATAGCAATCAGCCCCAGCATTTT
CASSLQGNSNQPQHF
>TRBV19|.|.|TRBJ1-1
TGTGCCAGTAATAACGTGGGCACTGAAGCTTTCTTT
CASNNVGTEAFF
>TRBV24-1|TRBD1|.|TRBJ1-1
TGTGCCACCAGCCCTGGACAGGGTAAAGGAAGAACTGAAGCTTTCTTT
CATSPGQGKGRTEAFF
>TRBV30|TRBD1|.|TRBJ1-5
TGTGCCTGCCAACGACAGGGGGAAGGGAATCAGCCCCAGCATTTT
CACQRQGEGNQPQHF
>TRBV10-2|.|.|TRBJ1-1
TGCGCCAGCAGCCTCGGGCCCTCGGGTATGAACACTGAAGCTTTCTTT
CASSLGPSGMNTEAFF
>TRBV20-1|.|.|TRBJ2-7
TGCAGTGCTAGAGAAAGGTGGGGTGGTATGGACGAGCAGTACTTC
CSARERWGGMDEQYF
>TRBV6-2/TRBV6-3|.|.|TRBJ2-7
TGTGCCAGCAGCCGCGGACCCTACGAGCAGTACTTC
CASSRGPYEQYF
>TRBV19|.|.|TRBJ1-1
TGTGCCAGTAGTATAAGCAGGGGGAACACTGAAGCTTTCTTT
CASSISRGNTEAFF
>TRBV5-5|TRBD1|.|TRBJ1-3
TGTGCCAGCAGCCTGGACAGGGACACTGGAAACACCATATATTTT
CASSLDRDTGNTIYF
>TRBV25-1|TRBD1|.|TRBJ1-2
TGTGCCAGCAGTGACTGGACAGGGGACTATGGCTACACCTTC
CASSDWTGDYGYTF
>TRBV4-2|.|once|TRBJ1-2
TGTGCCAGCAGCCAAGATGGCGGCACAGTAGATGGCTACACCTTC
CASSQDGGTVDGYTF
>TRBV20-1|.|.|TRBJ2-3
TGCAGTGCTAGAGTGGGAACGGCAGGAGACACAGATACGCAGTATTTT
CSARVGTAGDTDTQYF
>TRBV5-6|TRBD2|.|TRBJ2-1
TGTGCCAGCAGCCGTGTAGTAGCGGGGGGGCTCAATGAGCAGTTCTTC
CASSRVVAGGLNEQFF
>TRBV7-9|.|.|TRBJ2-3
TGTGCCAGCAGCGCGGACAAAAAGGGGGGTACGCAGTATTTT
CASSADKKGGTQYF
>TRBV6-6|.|.|TRBJ2-4
TGTGCCAGCAGTGACAGCAGATTAGCCAAAAACATTCAGTACTTC
CASSDSRLAKNIQYF
>TRBV10-3|TRBD1|.|TRBJ2-2
TGTGCCATCAGTGAAGGGACAGGGTCAGGCGGGGAGCTGTTTTTT
CAISEGTGSGGELFF
>TRBV14|.|.|TRBJ2-7
TGTGCCAGCAGCCAAGATGACCCTTACGAGCAGTACTTC
CASSQDDPYEQYF
>TRBV12-3/TRBV12-4|TRBD1|.|TRBJ2-6
TGTGCCAGCTCCAGGCCAGGGGGCTCTGGGGCCAACGTCCTGACTTTC
CASSRPGGSGANVLTF
>TRBV4-2|.|.|TRBJ1-1
TGTGCCAGCAGCCAAGCCGTGAACACTGAAGCTTTCTTT
CASSQAVNTEAFF
>TRBV30|TRBD1|.|TRBJ2-3
TGTGCCTGGAGTGGGACAGGGCTTAGCACAGATACGCAGTATTTT
CAWSGTGLSTDTQYF
>TRBV21-1|.|.|TRBJ1-4
TGTGCCAGCAGCAAAGATCGGACCAGAATAAATGAAAAACTGTTTTTT
CASSKDRTRINEKLFF
>TRBV9|.|.|TRBJ2-7
TGTGCCAGCAGCGGAGCGCCAGAAAGCTACGAGCAGTACTTC
CASSGAPESYEQYF
>TRBV19|TRBD1|.|TRBJ2-7
TGTGCCAGTAGTCCGACAGGGGCGGACTACGAGCAGTACTTC
CASSPTGADYEQYF